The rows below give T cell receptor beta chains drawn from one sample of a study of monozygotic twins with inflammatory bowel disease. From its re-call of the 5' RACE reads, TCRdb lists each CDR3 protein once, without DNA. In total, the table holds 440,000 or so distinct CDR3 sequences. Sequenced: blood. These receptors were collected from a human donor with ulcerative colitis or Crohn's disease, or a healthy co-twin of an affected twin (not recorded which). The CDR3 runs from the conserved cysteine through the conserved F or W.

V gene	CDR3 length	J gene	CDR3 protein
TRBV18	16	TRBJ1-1	CASSPPSGGFRTEAFF
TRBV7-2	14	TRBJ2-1	CASSLERETNEQFF
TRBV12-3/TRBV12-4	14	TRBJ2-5	CASSWGLAGETQYF
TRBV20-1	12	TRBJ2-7	CSASGSRDEQYF
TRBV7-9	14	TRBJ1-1	CASSARGLATEAFF
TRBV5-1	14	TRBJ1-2	CASSLDRATYGYTF
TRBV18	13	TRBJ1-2	CASSPQSAYGYTF
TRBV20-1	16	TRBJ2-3	CSASRTSGGFTDTQYF
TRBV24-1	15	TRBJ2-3	CATSDGGGRADTQYF
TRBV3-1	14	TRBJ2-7	CASSLTSGRVEQYF
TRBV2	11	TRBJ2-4	CASSELDIQYF
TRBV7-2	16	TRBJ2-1	CASSLVGGRAHNEQFF
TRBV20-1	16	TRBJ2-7	CSARNPGQDGFSEQYF
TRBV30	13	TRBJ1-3	CAWSPVGGNTIYF
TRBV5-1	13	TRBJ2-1	CASSSEPYNEQFF
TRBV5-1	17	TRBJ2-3	CASSSPGLAGGPDTQYF
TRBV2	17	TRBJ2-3	CASSEETSAGGLDTQYF
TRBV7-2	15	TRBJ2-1	CASSLRVGTGNEQFF
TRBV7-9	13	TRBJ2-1	CASSSRGAGEQFF
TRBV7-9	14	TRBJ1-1	CASSNQQGRTEAFF
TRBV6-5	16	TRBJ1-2	CASSYPLAGGDYGYTF